The 20 T cell receptor beta chains listed next were all sequenced from one sample in a study of T cells in tuberculosis. Here immunoSEQ multiplex PCR was the method, and the copy in TCRdb shows in-frame clones only, minus some. This sample has some 30,000 clones, with about 82% found just once. The time point is: new active TB diagnosis, blood taken before or within 7 days of starting treatment. The source was PBMCs, collected at tuberculosis diagnosis. Source of these receptors: an adult with tuberculosis.

J is TRBJ2-1 and V is TRBV5-6, with 10 bases fitting TRBD2. CDR1 and CDR2 from the germline V gene are SGHDT and YYEEEE. V was pared by 2 bases and J by 10 bases, with 12 bases of the junction left unmatched. This CDR3 has 16 residues. CDR3 DNA: TGTGCCAGCAGCTTTGGCCTAGCGGGAGCGGCTTGGGAGCAGTTCTTC. Translated, it gives CASSFGLAGAAWEQFF.

This clone was found once. V usage is TRBV2 and J usage is TRBJ1-2; D is uncertain. This CDR3 is 13 amino acids long. With 3 bases removed from V and 6 bases from J, the gap between germline ends came to 11 bases. Germline-derived CDR1 and CDR2 are SNHLY and FYNNEI. This CDR3 is CASSEGERHGYTF. CDR3 nucleotides: TGTGCCAGCAGTGAGGGCGAGCGGCATGGCTACACCTTC.

This chain links TRBV19 with TRBJ1-5; no firm D call. Germline CDR1 is LNHDA and CDR2 is SQIVND (reference sequence). This CDR3 is built from 12 residues. The V end lost 3 bases, the J end lost 6 bases, and 6 bases lay between the germline ends. Here the CDR3 reads CASSIYRQPQHF. The CDR3 DNA reads TGTGCCAGTAGTATTTATCGTCAGCCCCAGCATTTT.

This chain joins TRBV25-1 and TRBJ1-4; tentatively, D is TRBD1 (6 bases). The CDR3 consists of 15 residues. Trimming cost V 4 bases and J 4 bases, with 13 bases left between them. Germline V CDR1 and CDR2: MGHDK, SYGVNS. For the CDR3, the DNA is TGTGCCAGCAGTGTCCCGGACAGAGATAATGAAAAACTGTTTTTT. It translates to CASSVPDRDNEKLFF.

This rearrangement joins TRBV19 to TRBJ2-3, with 7 nucleotides matching TRBD2. Germline CDR1 LNHDA, CDR2 SQIVND (reference sequence). The CDR3 is 13 residues long. V lost 5 bases and J lost 5; bases outside the gene matches: 4. The CDR3: CASSSPGGDTQYF. DNA for the CDR3: TGTGCCAGTAGTTCCCCGGGGGGAGATACGCAGTATTTT. The variable domain in full, with the rest retrieved from reference TRBV19 and TRBJ2-3, is DGGITQSPKYLFRKEGQNVTLSCEQNLNHDAMYWYRQDPGQGLRLIYYSQIVNDFQKGDIAEGYSVSREKKESFPLTVTSAQKNPTAFYLCASSSPGGDTQYFGPGTRLTVL.

The V and J genes are TRBV18 and TRBJ2-3; possibly TRBD2 for D (6 bases). The V end lost 3 bases, the J end lost 6 bases, and 10 bases lay between the germline ends. Looked up from germline, CDR1 is KGHSH and CDR2 is LQKENI. CDR3 length equals 13 residues. The CDR3 protein is CASSPSRGDTQYF. The CDR3 DNA sequence: TGTGCCAGCTCACCTTCCCGGGGGGATACGCAGTATTTT.

This clone was recorded once. V is TRBV6-5 and J is TRBJ2-7; 9 bases map to TRBD1. This CDR3 comprises 14 residues. Looked up from germline, CDR1 is MNHEY and CDR2 is SVGAGI. With V trimmed by 6 bases and J by 1 base, 4 bases remained unmatched. DNA of the CDR3: TGTGCCAGCAGAACAGGGGGCAGTTCCTACGAGCAGTACTTC. Its protein is CASRTGGSSYEQYF.

This clone was seen once. The chain joins TRBV9 to TRBJ2-5, with 7 bases lining up with TRBD2. CDR3 size: 15 residues. J lost 5 bases, V lost 0 bases, and 7 bases had no gene match. Germline CDR1 and CDR2: SGDLS and YYNGEE. This chain's CDR3 is CASSVGGGSFETQYF. The DNA for the CDR3 is TGTGCCAGCAGCGTAGGAGGCGGGAGCTTCGAGACCCAGTACTTC.

V gene TRBV6-5 combines with J gene TRBJ1-2, with D maybe TRBD1 (5 bases). Germline V gene lookup returns CDR1 MNHEY and CDR2 SVGAGI. The V end lost 6 bases, the J end lost 1 base, and 15 bases lay between the germline ends. The CDR3 has 15 residues. The CDR3 DNA sequence: TGTGCCAGCAGGGACACGAGCTCCCGTAACTATGGCTACACCTTC. Translating gives CASRDTSSRNYGYTF.

The chain carries TRBV2 and TRBJ1-2; 9 bases map to TRBD1. J lost 4 bases, V lost 6 bases, and 9 bases had no gene match. Germline values: CDR1 SNHLY, CDR2 FYNNEI. CDR3 length: 15 amino acids. In DNA, the CDR3 is TGTGCCAGCAGCCAAAACAGGGGGCGAGGCTATGGCTACACCTTC. It yields the protein CASSQNRGRGYGYTF.

This clone was counted a single time. V usage is TRBV6-4 and J usage is TRBJ2-1, with TRBD2 identical over 8 bases. With 3 bases clipped from V and 8 bases from J, the junction kept 6 bases outside the gene matches. The CDR3 runs to 14 residues. The germline V gene encodes CDR1 MRHNA and CDR2 SNTAGT. The CDR3 bases are TGTGCCAGCAGTGATGGGACTAGTAGTGATGAGCAGTTCTTC. Encoded protein: CASSDGTSSDEQFF.

This chain uses TRBV19 with TRBJ1-1, with 10 bases identical to TRBD1. This CDR3 is 17 amino acids long. The germline CDR1 and CDR2 sequences are LNHDA and SQIVND (reference sequence). J was trimmed by 1 base and V by 5 bases; bases with no gene match: 10. CDR3 in DNA: TGTGCCAGTAGTGGCCGGGACAGGGGTATACGGAACACTGAAGCTTTCTTT. Translated, it gives CASSGRDRGIRNTEAFF.

The chain combines TRBV7-9 with TRBJ2-2; the match to TRBD2 covers 13 bases. Trimming removed 4 bases from V and 11 bases from J; junction bases left unmatched: 13. The germline V gene has CDR1 SEHNR and CDR2 FQNEAQ (reference sequence). The CDR3 has 17 residues. The DNA of the CDR3 is TGTGCCAGCAGCTCCCCCCTGACTAGCGGGAGGAATCTTGAGCTGTTTTTT. It is translated as CASSSPLTSGRNLELFF.

The gene calls are TRBV18 and TRBJ2-7; 8 bases map to TRBD1. The CDR3 covers 16 residues. Germline V gives CDR1 KGHSH, CDR2 LQKENI. V lost 3 bases and J lost 3; bases outside the gene matches: 10. CDR3: CASSPSSGTGHYEQYF. The CDR3 DNA follows: TGTGCCAGCTCACCCTCTTCCGGGACAGGACACTACGAGCAGTACTTC.

In its sample, this clone was seen a few times. One end of the junction fails to match germline, which may point to a read error. V and J are TRBV6-1 and TRBJ2-7, with 10 bases matching TRBD1. The CDR3 totals 13 residues. Per germline, CDR1 MNHNS and CDR2 SASEGT. The CDR3 is CASSETRDRGLFF. CDR3 nucleotides: TGTGCCAGCAGTGAAACTAGGGACAGGGGCCTGTTCTTC.

The chain links TRBV9 to TRBJ1-3; no clear D. Trimming cost V 7 bases and J 6 bases, with 8 bases left between them. The CDR3 totals 11 residues. Germline lookup yields CDR1 SGDLS and CDR2 YYNGEE. In DNA form, the CDR3 reads TGTGCCAGCGGCAATTTAAACACCATATATTTT. This encodes CASGNLNTIYF.

This chain uses TRBV2 with TRBJ2-5; weak D call: TRBD2 (6 bases). This CDR3 has 15 amino acids. The germline V gene encodes CDR1 SNHLY and CDR2 FYNNEI. Between the trimmed V and J ends, which lost 5 bases and 1 base, there was a span of 14 bases. Here the CDR3 DNA reads TGTGCCAGCAGTCAACCCAAGGGACTCCAAGAGACCCAGTACTTC. This sequence encodes CASSQPKGLQETQYF.

This clone was detected only once. The chain links TRBV7-2 to TRBJ1-3; no definite D call. In germline, CDR1 is SGHTA, CDR2 FQGNSA. The CDR3 sequence is 16 residues long. The germline V and J ends were trimmed by 2 bases and 0 bases, with 11 bases remaining between them. CDR3: CASSLMGSFSGNTIYF. CDR3 nucleotide sequence: TGTGCCAGCAGCTTAATGGGCAGTTTCTCTGGAAACACCATATATTTT.

The CDR3 loop reads CASSYDSASGNTIYF. In nucleotides, the CDR3 is TGTGCCAGCAGTTACGACAGTGCCTCTGGAAACACCATATATTTT. The J gene is TRBJ1-3, the V gene TRBV6-5, with D possibly matching TRBD1 (5 bases). With 2 bases removed from V and 0 bases from J, the gap between germline ends came to 8 bases. The CDR3 contains 15 residues. CDR1 and CDR2 (germline): MNHEY, SVGAGI.

The sample holds one count of this clone. CDR3 coding DNA: TGTGCCGGACAGGGGGCTTCCTACGAGCAGTACTTC. It yields the protein CAGQGASYEQYF. The V call is TRBV6-1, the J call TRBJ2-7; TRBD1 agrees at 11 bases. After removal of 11 bases from V and 1 base from J, the junction contained 1 base not matched to a gene. The CDR3 covers 12 residues. Germline loops: CDR1 MNHNS, CDR2 SASEGT.